What follows are 27 T cell receptor beta chains derived from one specimen sequenced in a study of blood T cell repertoires in COVID-19. Profiling relied on immunoSEQ multiplex PCR, and the TCRdb table lists in-frame clones only, not all of them. The data contain some 80,000 clones, 87% of them singletons. Specimen: peripheral blood. These receptors all stem from a woman between 50 and 59 years old with active or convalescent COVID-19.

The rearrangement joins TRBV4-1 to TRBJ2-5; TRBD2 agrees at 7 bases. The junction had 9 bases not matched to a gene; V was cut back by 4 bases and J by 1 base. CDR1 and CDR2 from the germline V gene are MGHRA and YSYEKL. The CDR3 extends over 16 amino acids. The CDR3 nucleotides read TGCGCCAGCAGCCTGGGGACTGGCGGGGGCCAAGAGACCCAGTACTTC. Encoded protein: CASSLGTGGGQETQYF.

This chain connects TRBV18 to TRBJ1-4; TRBD1 aligns across 10 bases. Germline CDR1 reads KGHSH; CDR2 reads LQKENI. The CDR3 length is 15 residues. V lost 5 bases, J lost 7 bases, and 7 bases stayed unmatched. The chain's CDR3 is CASSTRTGGLEKLFF. CDR3 coding DNA: TGTGCCAGCTCAACCCGGACAGGGGGACTTGAAAAACTGTTTTTT.

This clone was seen a handful of times. CDR3 nucleotides: TGTGCCAGCAAGGAGGAGGGCGTAGGAGCTTTCTTT. This gives the protein CASKEEGVGAFF. The chain joins TRBV2 to TRBJ1-1, with D unclear. Per germline, CDR1 SNHLY and CDR2 FYNNEI. The germline V and J ends were trimmed by 7 bases and 10 bases, with 16 bases remaining between them. The CDR3 sequence is 12 residues long.

V usage is TRBV7-7 and J usage is TRBJ2-5; 11 bases are shared with TRBD2. The ends lost 2 bases at V and 1 base at J; junction bases unmatched: 0. The CDR3 has 15 residues. The germline V gene has CDR1 SSHAT and CDR2 FNYEAQ (reference sequence). The chain's CDR3 is CASSLLAGGQETQYF. The CDR3 nucleotides are TGTGCCAGCAGCTTACTAGCGGGGGGCCAAGAGACCCAGTACTTC.

This chain links TRBV6-2 or TRBV6-3 with TRBJ1-2; no clear D. CDR3 size: 12 residues. Trimming took 5 bases from V and 5 from J, leaving 9 bases between them. Looked up from germline, CDR1 is MNHEY and CDR2 is SVGEGT. CDR3 bases: TGTGCCAGCAGTCCCCACAGTTATGGCTACACCTTC. This encodes CASSPHSYGYTF.

J is TRBJ2-7 and V is TRBV2; TRBD1 matches 8 bases. The length of the CDR3 is 13 residues. Trimming at V came to 9 bases and at J to 3 bases, leaving 7 bases not matched to a gene. Germline V lookup: CDR1 SNHLY, CDR2 FYNNEI. CDR3 in DNA: TGTGCCAGTCGAACAGGGGGTGGCTACGAGCAGTACTTC. Encoded protein: CASRTGGGYEQYF.

This clone was detected a few times. DNA for the CDR3: TGTGCCAGTAAAGGCCGACAGGGTTGGGGGGAGCTGTTTTTT. It translates to CASKGRQGWGELFF. V is TRBV19 and J is TRBJ2-2; 7 nucleotides align to TRBD1. Germline V gene data show CDR1 as LNHDA and CDR2 as SQIVND (reference sequence). CDR3 length equals 14 residues. J gave up 8 bases and V 7 bases, and 10 bases lay outside the gene matches.

V and J are TRBV19 and TRBJ1-3, with 9 nucleotides matching TRBD1. Germline CDR1 and CDR2: LNHDA and SQIVND (reference sequence). V lost 6 bases and J lost 8; bases outside the gene matches: 5. This CDR3 has 13 residues. The CDR3 nucleotides are TGTGCCAGTAGCACGGACAGGGGATACACCATATATTTT. It specifies CASSTDRGYTIYF.

This clone was seen repeatedly, ten times or more. Other DNA sequences of this sample code for an identical CDR3. V usage is TRBV11-3 and J usage is TRBJ2-7, with 10 bases fitting TRBD2. This CDR3 is built from 14 residues. Trimming cost V 5 bases and J 4 bases; bases outside gene matches: 5. Germline CDR1 and CDR2: SGHNT and YENEEA. In DNA, the CDR3 is TGTGCCAGCAGCCGTAGCGGGGGGATGTACGAGCAGTACTTC. Amino acids: CASSRSGGMYEQYF.

The chain uses TRBV20-1 and TRBJ1-2; the D is unclear. The CDR3 totals 15 residues. From germline, CDR1 is DFQATT and CDR2 SNEGSKA (reference sequence). Trimming took 3 bases from V and 2 from J, leaving 16 bases between them. The CDR3 coding sequence is TGCAGTGCTAGTAAGCCCACCCAGGTGAACTATGGCTACACCTTC. This gives the protein CSASKPTQVNYGYTF.

V and J are TRBV29-1 and TRBJ2-3, with D tentatively TRBD2 (6 bases). V lost 5 bases to trimming and J lost 3 bases, with 21 bases between them. CDR1 is SQVTM and CDR2 is ANQGSEA in the germline V gene. The CDR3 spans 16 residues. The CDR3 region has the DNA TGCAGCGTTCGTAGCGGAACCTCATTTTCAACAGATACGCAGTATTTT. This encodes CSVRSGTSFSTDTQYF.

The chain carries TRBV12-3 or TRBV12-4 and TRBJ2-7; 7 positions match TRBD1. J gave up 2 bases and V 6 bases, and 4 bases lay outside the gene matches. The CDR3 covers 13 residues. The CDR3 reads CASRRQGTYEQYF. CDR3 in DNA: TGTGCCAGCAGGCGACAGGGAACCTACGAGCAGTACTTC.

This chain connects TRBV19 to TRBJ1-5, with 7 bases that match TRBD1. This CDR3 spans 13 amino acids. V trimming: 6 bases; J trimming: 7 bases; junction bases outside the gene matches: 6. Germline V gene lookup returns CDR1 LNHDA and CDR2 SQIVND (reference sequence). The CDR3 region is CASRTGIRQPQHF. The CDR3 coding sequence is TGTGCCAGTAGGACAGGGATAAGGCAGCCCCAGCATTTT.

CDR3 amino acids: CAIRGTGYGYTF. The CDR3, as DNA: TGTGCCATCAGGGGGACAGGCTATGGCTACACCTTC. V gene TRBV10-3 combines with J gene TRBJ1-2; 8 nucleotides agree with TRBD1. Germline CDR1 ENHRY, CDR2 SYGVKD. V shed 6 bases and J 4 bases; nucleotides not matched to a gene: 1. There are 12 residues in the CDR3.

This clone came up a few times. The V and J genes are TRBV5-4 and TRBJ2-2; TRBD1 might be the D (5 bases). Trimming took off 5 bases at V and 11 bases at J, with 19 bases between the two ends. The V gene's germline CDR1 is SGHNT and CDR2 YYREEE (reference sequence). This CDR3 has 14 residues. This chain's CDR3 is CASSTNQGQVELFF. CDR3 sequence (DNA): TGTGCCAGCAGTACGAACCAGGGTCAGGTCGAGCTGTTTTTT.

This chain links TRBV5-4 with TRBJ1-2; D is unresolved. CDR3 length equals 15 residues. Germline lookup yields CDR1 SGHNT and CDR2 YYREEE (reference sequence). With 4 bases removed from V and 0 bases from J, the gap between germline ends came to 13 bases. The CDR3 bases are TGTGCCAGCAGCCCAGATGGGCAGGCTAACTATGGCTACACCTTC. It specifies CASSPDGQANYGYTF. Full variable domain (missing parts from reference TRBV5-4 and TRBJ1-2): ETGVTQSPTHLIKTRGQQVTLRCSSQSGHNTVSWYQQALGQGPQFIFQYYREEENGRGNFPPRFSGLQFPNYSSELNVNALELDDSALYLCASSPDGQANYGYTFGSGTRLTVV.

The chain recombines TRBV15 with TRBJ1-1; D might be TRBD1 (5 bases). The V and J ends lost 1 base and 11 bases respectively, with 17 bases between them. The CDR3 extends over 14 amino acids. From germline, CDR1 is LNHNV and CDR2 YYDKDF (reference sequence). CDR3 sequence: CATSRVDKGPPAFF. The CDR3 DNA reads TGTGCCACCAGCAGAGTCGACAAGGGGCCTCCGGCTTTCTTT.

This chain joins TRBV19 and TRBJ1-5, with a tentative D call TRBD1 (6 bases). Trimming shortened V by 6 bases and J by 7 bases, and 13 bases separated the two germline ends. The CDR3 covers 13 residues. In germline, CDR1 is LNHDA, CDR2 SQIVND (reference sequence). CDR3 in DNA: TGTGCCAGTAGACCAACAGGGTTCCAGCCCCAGCATTTT. Protein: CASRPTGFQPQHF.

This clone was seen only once. The chain combines TRBV18 with TRBJ1-1, with unresolved D. Germline values: CDR1 KGHSH, CDR2 LQKENI. The V gene lost 6 bases and the J gene lost 5 bases, with 13 bases spanning the gap. The CDR3 loop spans 13 amino acids. The CDR3 DNA reads TGTGCCAGCTCTCTCGGACGGGAGACTGAAGCTTTCTTT. It translates to CASSLGRETEAFF.

V usage is TRBV7-3 and J usage is TRBJ1-4, with TRBD1 as a possible D gene (5 bases). V dropped 2 bases and J dropped 0 bases, with 13 bases sitting between them. The CDR3 length is 17 residues. Germline CDR1 is SGHTA and CDR2 is FQGTGA. This chain's CDR3 is CASSLGRPRATNEKLFF. The CDR3 DNA follows: TGTGCCAGCAGCTTAGGACGGCCCAGGGCAACTAATGAAAAACTGTTTTTT.

The rearrangement joins TRBV27 to TRBJ2-7, with 7 bases fitting TRBD2. This CDR3 is 16 amino acids long. The V segment lost 3 bases and the J segment 3 bases; nucleotides outside the gene matches: 11. In germline, CDR1 is MNHEY, CDR2 SMNVEV (reference sequence). The CDR3 loop reads CASSLGGDHTFYEQYF. In nucleotides, the CDR3 is TGTGCCAGCAGTTTGGGGGGGGATCATACCTTCTACGAGCAGTACTTC.

This chain joins TRBV7-2 and TRBJ2-1; maybe TRBD1 (5 bases). The CDR3 contains 14 residues. Germline loops: CDR1 SGHTA, CDR2 FQGNSA. V was clipped by 4 bases and J by 6 bases, with 13 bases between them. Written as DNA, the CDR3 is TGTGCCAGCAGCTCCCAGGGATTCTCCAATGAGCAGTTCTTC. It encodes CASSSQGFSNEQFF.

The J gene is TRBJ2-2, the V gene TRBV2; D remains unclear. Trimming stripped 9 bases from V and 7 bases from J, with 6 bases between. From germline, CDR1 is SNHLY and CDR2 FYNNEI. This CDR3 contains 10 residues. The CDR3 sequence is CASRGGELFF. The CDR3 DNA reads TGTGCCAGTCGAGGCGGGGAGCTGTTTTTT.

This sequence joins TRBV28 and TRBJ2-7; D is ambiguous. The CDR3 length is 12 residues. In germline, CDR1 is MDHEN, CDR2 SYDVKM. Trimming left V 8 bases short and J 4 bases short, with 12 bases between. CDR3 in DNA: TGTGCCAGCGCTCAGCCAGGTTACGAGCAGTACTTC. Translated: CASAQPGYEQYF.

The chain recombines TRBV7-2 with TRBJ2-1; possibly TRBD2 for D (5 bases). The CDR3 extends over 15 amino acids. Germline V gene lookup returns CDR1 SGHTA and CDR2 FQGNSA. Trimming shortened V by 1 base and J by 1 base, and 8 bases separated the two germline ends. This CDR3 is CASSLEIASYNEQFF. As DNA, the CDR3 is TGTGCCAGCAGCTTAGAAATAGCGTCCTACAATGAGCAGTTCTTC.

The rearrangement uses TRBV7-2 and TRBJ1-6, with D perhaps matching TRBD1 (5 bases). V gave up 5 bases and J gave up 5 bases, with 22 bases separating them. The germline V gene encodes CDR1 SGHTA and CDR2 FQGNSA. The CDR3 consists of 18 residues. CDR3 in amino acids: CASSPSGAGLGNNSPLHF. The CDR3 nucleotides read TGTGCCAGCAGCCCGAGTGGGGCAGGGTTAGGAAATAATTCACCCCTCCACTTT.

The chain recombines TRBV2 with TRBJ2-1; possibly TRBD2 for D (6 bases). CDR1 and CDR2 (germline): SNHLY, FYNNEI. The CDR3 loop spans 15 amino acids. The V end lost 0 bases, the J end lost 13 bases, and 19 bases lay between the germline ends. The chain's CDR3 is CASSEALGVAVTQFF. The CDR3, as DNA: TGTGCCAGCAGTGAAGCCCTCGGAGTAGCGGTGACCCAGTTCTTC.